Listed here are 18 T cell receptor beta chains from one sample, sequenced in a study of identical twins (TCRdb year 2016). Receptors were amplified or captured by 5' RACE. Reads for this sample came from an Illumina HiSeq 2000. TCRdb's own reprocessing of the public reads used fastp at Q25 and MiXCR and kept productive beta chains. Identical CDR3 protein sequences are pooled into one entry, listed with their most common genes and DNA. The sample profile shows approximately 1.8 million distinct CDR3 sequences; roughly a third of them were found once. Clones ranked in the top ten supply about 0.3% of the sample. The specimen was cord blood. Receptor source: a newborn girl in good health.

The chain employs TRBV7-2 and TRBJ2-2, with 7 bases aligning to TRBD2. From germline, CDR1 is SGHTA and CDR2 FQGNSA. CDR3 length: 17 residues. V was pared by 4 bases and J by 5 bases, with 13 bases of the junction left unmatched. DNA for the CDR3: TGTGCCAGCAGCTCTCCTTATGGTAGCGGGTGGACCGGGGAGCTGTTTTTT. This encodes CASSSPYGSGWTGELFF.

This clonotype was detected a few times. The chain links TRBV27 to TRBJ2-2, with unresolved D. The CDR3 totals 12 residues. From germline, CDR1 is MNHEY and CDR2 SMNVEV (reference sequence). V was cut by 3 bases and J by 6 bases, with 5 bases left in between. CDR3 loop: CASSFGSGELFF. The CDR3 DNA reads TGTGCCAGCAGTTTCGGGTCCGGGGAGCTGTTTTTT.

The chain recombines TRBV6-1 with TRBJ2-7, with 14 bases identical to TRBD2. J gave up 7 bases and V 6 bases, and 2 bases lay outside the gene matches. Germline loops: CDR1 MNHNS, CDR2 SASEGT. The CDR3 is 13 residues long. The CDR3 is CASRGLAGEEQYF. The CDR3 DNA is TGTGCCAGCAGGGGACTAGCGGGAGAGGAGCAGTACTTC.

In its sample, this clonotype was seen many times. The J gene is TRBJ2-7, the V gene TRBV29-1; no definite D call. Germline values: CDR1 SQVTM, CDR2 ANQGSEA. Between the trimmed V and J ends, which lost 0 bases and 2 bases, there was a span of 5 bases. The CDR3 is made up of 12 amino acids. The CDR3 nucleotides read TGCAGCGTTGAAGAGGGTCCCTACGAGCAGTACTTC. Translating it yields CSVEEGPYEQYF.

This chain links TRBV20-1 with TRBJ1-5; 11 bases agree with TRBD1. The CDR3 is 15 amino acids. The germline V gene encodes CDR1 DFQATT and CDR2 SNEGSKA (reference sequence). Germline trimming cut 3 bases from V and 3 bases from J; bases unmatched to any gene: 4. CDR3 amino acids: CSARGTGGHNQPQHF. The CDR3 region has the DNA TGCAGTGCTAGGGGGACAGGGGGACACAATCAGCCCCAGCATTTT.

The genes are TRBV27 and TRBJ2-4; 9 bases line up with TRBD1. This CDR3 has 17 amino acids. V lost 7 bases to trimming and J lost 0 bases; unmatched junction nucleotides: 10. Germline CDR1 and CDR2: MNHEY and SMNVEV (reference sequence). This CDR3 is CASKGTGRWGAKNIQYF. CDR3 DNA: TGTGCCAGCAAGGGGACAGGGCGGTGGGGAGCCAAAAACATTCAGTACTTC.

The chain couples TRBV20-1 to TRBJ2-3; D perhaps matches TRBD2 (5 bases). The CDR3 covers 16 residues. The germline gives CDR1 DFQATT, CDR2 SNEGSKA (reference sequence). With 3 bases removed from V and 0 bases from J, the gap between germline ends came to 16 bases. The CDR3 spells CSARAGSTPSTDTQYF. Here the CDR3 DNA reads TGCAGTGCTAGGGCGGGTAGTACCCCTAGCACAGATACGCAGTATTTT.

This sequence joins TRBV10-3 and TRBJ2-1, with D perhaps matching TRBD1 or TRBD2 (6 bases each). Germline CDR1 is ENHRY and CDR2 is SYGVKD. V dropped 0 bases and J dropped 4 bases, with 16 bases sitting between them. CDR3 length equals 17 residues. As DNA, the CDR3 is TGTGCCATCAGTGAGTCGATCAACGGGGGCCTTTACAATGAGCAGTTCTTC. The encoded protein is CAISESINGGLYNEQFF.

The chain carries TRBV15 and TRBJ2-3; the D gene is possibly TRBD1 (5 bases). The CDR3 totals 14 residues. Trimming cost V 3 bases and J 5 bases, with 12 bases left between them. Germline V gives CDR1 LNHNV, CDR2 YYDKDF (reference sequence). CDR3 nucleotide sequence: TGTGCCACCAGCAGGGAGACAGAGAAAGATACGCAGTATTTT. This codes for CATSRETEKDTQYF.

The chain uses TRBV28 and TRBJ1-2; no firm D call. Germline V CDR1 and CDR2: MDHEN, SYDVKM. V shed 3 bases and J shed 8 bases, with 16 bases lying between them. This CDR3 comprises 14 residues. CDR3 in DNA: TGTGCCAGCAGTTTGGCGGGTAGCACGGAAGGCTACACCTTC. Encoded protein: CASSLAGSTEGYTF.

This clonotype was detected many times. This chain uses TRBV6-5 with TRBJ1-2; the match to TRBD1 covers 9 bases. Germline V gene sequence: CDR1 MNHEY, CDR2 SVGAGI. This CDR3 is built from 15 residues. J gave up 6 bases and V 2 bases, and 7 bases lay outside the gene matches. CDR3 region: CASSYDRGGTNGYTF. CDR3 bases: TGTGCCAGCAGTTACGACAGGGGGGGAACGAATGGCTACACCTTC.

This clonotype was seen once. The chain employs TRBV5-1 and TRBJ2-7, with a possible D match to TRBD2 (5 bases). The CDR3 is 15 residues long. Germline-derived CDR1 and CDR2 are SGHRS and YFSETQ. Trimming removed 1 base at V and 7 bases at J, with 18 bases between. This chain's CDR3 is CASSLSASGNNEQYF. In nucleotides, the CDR3 is TGCGCCAGCAGCTTGTCGGCGTCCGGGAACAATGAGCAGTACTTC.

V and J are TRBV28 and TRBJ2-3; 16 bases fit TRBD2. Germline CDR1 MDHEN, CDR2 SYDVKM. After removal of 5 bases from V and 4 bases from J, the junction contained 3 bases not matched to a gene. The CDR3 consists of 16 residues. The CDR3 bases are TGTGCCAGCAGTCGGGGGACTAGCGGGAGGGCAGATACGCAGTATTTT. Residues: CASSRGTSGRADTQYF.

In nucleotides, the CDR3 is TGCGCCAGCAGCCAAGATTGGGATGCGGGACTACGTGAGCAGTTCTTC. The encoded protein is CASSQDWDAGLREQFF. The V gene is TRBV4-1, the J gene TRBJ2-1; 7 bases are shared with TRBD2. V shed 0 bases and J 9 bases; nucleotides not matched to a gene: 11. The germline V gene encodes CDR1 MGHRA and CDR2 YSYEKL. The CDR3 sequence is 16 residues long.

The rearrangement uses TRBV6-6 and TRBJ2-5; a weak D match, TRBD2 (6 bases). This CDR3 comprises 14 residues. The germline CDR1 and CDR2 sequences are MNHNY and SVGAGI (reference sequence). The ends were cut back, 6 bases at V and 2 bases at J, with 13 bases in the middle. Written as DNA, the CDR3 is TGTGCCAGCAGAAAATCCGGGACTCAAGAGACCCAGTACTTC. Translating gives CASRKSGTQETQYF.

This clonotype appeared a few times. The rearrangement links TRBV4-1 to TRBJ2-7; TRBD1 is a possible D gene (6 bases). Trimming took 6 bases from V and 2 from J, leaving 14 bases between them. The CDR3 spans 14 residues. The germline V gene has CDR1 MGHRA and CDR2 YSYEKL. CDR3 nucleotide sequence: TGCGCCAGCAGTCGACATCAGGGGACCTACGAGCAGTACTTC. This sequence encodes CASSRHQGTYEQYF.

This clonotype was observed a few times. The rearrangement joins TRBV2 to TRBJ1-4, with D perhaps matching TRBD1 (5 bases). Germline V gene sequence: CDR1 SNHLY, CDR2 FYNNEI. This CDR3 has 14 residues. Trimming left V 6 bases short and J 1 base short, with 9 bases between. The CDR3 protein is CASRKGLTNEKLFF. In DNA, the CDR3 is TGTGCCAGCAGGAAGGGGCTAACTAATGAAAAACTGTTTTTT.

A few counts support this clonotype. The chain's CDR3 is CASSPLSGLAQRSYNEQFF. As DNA, the CDR3 is TGTGCCAGCTCACCACTTTCCGGACTAGCCCAGAGGTCCTACAATGAGCAGTTCTTC. This chain connects TRBV18 to TRBJ2-1; 8 nucleotides align to TRBD2. The length of the CDR3 is 19 residues. Germline-derived CDR1 and CDR2 are KGHSH and LQKENI. Trimming at V came to 1 base and at J to 1 base, leaving 12 bases not matched to a gene.